Listed here are 20 T cell receptor beta chains from one sample, sequenced in a study of blood T cell repertoires in COVID-19. Clones were read by immunoSEQ multiplex PCR, and TCRdb kept only the in-frame ones, dropping some. The table lists 200,000 to 300,000 clones, 87% of them singletons, with 2.5% to 3% in the top ten. The sequencing input was PBMCs or T cells enriched from blood (not recorded which). The receptors stem from a woman under 40 with acute COVID-19.

The chain has TRBV6-6 and TRBJ1-2, with a weak D call TRBD1 (6 bases). Trimming shortened V by 7 bases and J by 3 bases, and 15 bases separated the two germline ends. The CDR3 spans 14 residues. Germline CDR1 reads MNHNY; CDR2 reads SVGAGI (reference sequence). CDR3 coding DNA: TGTGCCAGCATAGGAGGCAGGGGTCACTATGGCTACACCTTC. This codes for CASIGGRGHYGYTF.

V is TRBV10-3 and J is TRBJ1-1; 11 bases map to TRBD1. Trimming cost V 3 bases and J 12 bases; bases outside gene matches: 9. The CDR3 extends over 14 amino acids. The V gene's germline CDR1 is ENHRY and CDR2 SYGVKD. CDR3 loop: CAISEVGDRGSSFF. The CDR3 DNA sequence: TGTGCCATCAGTGAAGTGGGGGACAGGGGGTCGTCTTTCTTT.

This clone was seen a few times. The V call is TRBV7-9, the J call TRBJ1-2; D gene uncertain. V shed 1 base and J shed 4 bases, with 7 bases lying between them. This CDR3 has 13 amino acids. The germline CDR1 and CDR2 sequences are SEHNR and FQNEAQ (reference sequence). In DNA, the CDR3 is TGTGCCAGCAGCTTAGAGGGAGGCTATGGCTACACCTTC. Protein sequence: CASSLEGGYGYTF.

The chain combines TRBV2 with TRBJ1-3; tentative D call: TRBD1 (5 bases). CDR1 and CDR2 from the germline V gene are SNHLY and FYNNEI. Trimming left V 6 bases short and J 0 bases short, with 18 bases between. The CDR3 runs 17 residues. The CDR3 DNA is TGTGCCAGCAGACCCAGACAGAGCGACGTCTCTGGAAACACCATATATTTT. Its translation: CASRPRQSDVSGNTIYF.

The CDR3 reads CASSHSGDRKQETQYF. CDR3 bases: TGCGCCAGCAGCCACTCCGGGGACAGAAAACAAGAGACCCAGTACTTC. The rearrangement links TRBV4-1 to TRBJ2-5; 7 bases map to TRBD1. Germline V gives CDR1 MGHRA, CDR2 YSYEKL. V was pared by 3 bases and J by 2 bases, with 9 bases of the junction left unmatched. This CDR3 is built from 16 residues.

This sequence joins TRBV19 and TRBJ2-3; a weak D match, TRBD2 (5 bases). The CDR3 covers 14 residues. Trimming shortened V by 7 bases and J by 2 bases, and 13 bases separated the two germline ends. Germline CDR1 reads LNHDA; CDR2 reads SQIVND (reference sequence). The CDR3 protein is CASTIAFDTDTQYF. CDR3 DNA: TGTGCCAGTACCATAGCGTTCGACACAGATACGCAGTATTTT. The full variable domain, its missing parts supplied by reference TRBV19 and TRBJ2-3, is DGGITQSPKYLFRKEGQNVTLSCEQNLNHDAMYWYRQDPGQGLRLIYYSQIVNDFQKGDIAEGYSVSREKKESFPLTVTSAQKNPTAFYLCASTIAFDTDTQYFGPGTRLTVL.

This chain connects TRBV7-6 to TRBJ1-2; 10 bases are a match to TRBD1. The CDR3 contains 15 residues. The V and J ends lost 6 bases and 5 bases, in that order; junction bases with no gene match: 9. The germline V gene has CDR1 SGHVS and CDR2 FNYEAQ. The CDR3 coding sequence is TGTGCCAGCAGTCAAGAGGGACAGGGGATATATGGCTACACCTTC. Translated: CASSQEGQGIYGYTF. Full variable domain (missing parts from reference TRBV7-6 and TRBJ1-2): GAGVSQSPRYKVTKRGQDVALRCDPISGHVSLYWYRQALGQGPEFLTYFNYEAQQDKSGLPNDRFSAERPEGSISTLTIQRTEQRDSAMYRCASSQEGQGIYGYTFGSGTRLTVV.

The chain has TRBV4-2 and TRBJ1-5, with 7 bases matching TRBD1. Germline V lookup: CDR1 LGHNA, CDR2 YNFKEQ. The CDR3 contains 16 residues. With 0 bases clipped from V and 6 bases from J, the junction kept 8 bases outside the gene matches. The CDR3 DNA follows: TGTGCCAGCAGCCAAGAGATGGACAGGATTGGTCAGCCCCAGCATTTT. Protein: CASSQEMDRIGQPQHF.

V and J are TRBV7-8 and TRBJ1-5; D gene ambiguous. The CDR3 contains 15 residues. CDR1 is SGHVS, CDR2 FQNEAQ, per germline. V was pared by 5 bases and J by 1 base, with 12 bases between. CDR3 in amino acids: CASSPTTESNQPQHF. As DNA, the CDR3 is TGTGCCAGCAGCCCAACGACGGAGAGCAATCAGCCCCAGCATTTT.

This clone was recorded only once. The chain employs TRBV18 and TRBJ1-4; 10 bases agree with TRBD1. After removal of 5 bases from V and 0 bases from J, the junction contained 6 bases not matched to a gene. The CDR3 covers 17 residues. CDR1 KGHSH and CDR2 LQKENI come from the germline V gene. The DNA for the CDR3 is TGTGCCAGCTCAGTGACAGGGGGCGGAACAACTAATGAAAAACTGTTTTTT. It translates to CASSVTGGGTTNEKLFF.

This clone came up a few times. This chain connects TRBV6-4 to TRBJ1-4, with D possibly TRBD1 on 5 matching bases. Trimming stripped 6 bases from V and 2 bases from J, with 19 bases between. CDR3 size: 17 residues. Germline CDR1 reads MRHNA; CDR2 reads SNTAGT. For the CDR3, the DNA is TGTGCCAGCAGCCAGGAGACAGAACGTGGGACTAATGAAAAACTGTTTTTT. Translating it yields CASSQETERGTNEKLFF.

This chain connects TRBV7-2 to TRBJ1-1; possible D gene TRBD1, 5 bases. Per the germline V gene, CDR1 is SGHTA and CDR2 is FQGNSA. The ends were cut back, 7 bases at V and 0 bases at J, with 15 bases in the middle. This CDR3 is built from 15 residues. The CDR3 loop reads CASTPGGGMNTEAFF. CDR3 nucleotides: TGTGCCAGCACTCCGGGGGGAGGCATGAACACTGAAGCTTTCTTT.

The chain has TRBV18 and TRBJ1-6; TRBD1 is a possible D gene (6 bases). V was cut by 4 bases and J by 8 bases, with 18 bases left in between. The germline CDR1 and CDR2 sequences are KGHSH and LQKENI. This CDR3 has 16 residues. CDR3 in amino acids: CASSHPTGPADSPLHF. The DNA of the CDR3 is TGTGCCAGCTCACACCCGACAGGCCCAGCGGATTCACCCCTCCACTTT.

J is TRBJ1-2 and V is TRBV10-3; TRBD1 matches 7 bases. CDR3 length equals 15 residues. Trimming took 7 bases from V and 7 from J; bases not matched to a gene: 15. Germline values: CDR1 ENHRY, CDR2 SYGVKD. The CDR3 protein is CAITSTLTGESGYTF. CDR3 sequence (DNA): TGTGCCATCACTTCAACTTTAACAGGGGAAAGTGGCTACACCTTC.

The chain uses TRBV10-2 and TRBJ2-7; 11 nucleotides agree with TRBD1. The length of the CDR3 is 15 residues. V lost 3 bases to trimming and J lost 0 bases; unmatched junction nucleotides: 1. Per the germline V gene, CDR1 is WSHSY and CDR2 is SAAADI. Here the CDR3 reads CASSDGTGGSYEQYF. CDR3 DNA sequence: TGCGCCAGCAGTGACGGGACAGGGGGCTCCTACGAGCAGTACTTC.

This rearrangement joins TRBV5-4 to TRBJ2-3; 11 positions match TRBD2. This CDR3 has 16 amino acids. In germline, CDR1 is SGHNT, CDR2 YYREEE (reference sequence). Trimming removed 4 bases from V and 0 bases from J; junction bases left unmatched: 4. The CDR3 reads CASSPLAGASTDTQYF. The DNA of the CDR3 is TGTGCCAGCAGCCCACTAGCGGGGGCTAGCACAGATACGCAGTATTTT.

CDR3 bases: TGCGCCACCCTGGGACAGGGTGGCACAGATACGCAGTATTTT. It codes for CATLGQGGTDTQYF. The V and J genes are TRBV4-1 and TRBJ2-3, with 9 bases matching TRBD1. This CDR3 is built from 14 residues. V shed 10 bases and J 1 base; nucleotides not matched to a gene: 6. From germline, CDR1 is MGHRA and CDR2 YSYEKL.

The chain has TRBV5-1 and TRBJ2-3; TRBD1 is a possible D gene (5 bases). Germline V lookup: CDR1 SGHRS, CDR2 YFSETQ. The CDR3 extends over 12 amino acids. With 7 bases removed from V and 2 bases from J, the gap between germline ends came to 8 bases. The CDR3 coding sequence is TGCGCCAGCGGACACAACACAGATACGCAGTATTTT. Translated, it gives CASGHNTDTQYF.

The chain joins TRBV5-8 to TRBJ2-5, with 8 bases identical to TRBD1. Germline V gives CDR1 SGHTS, CDR2 YDEGEE. V dropped 1 base and J dropped 0; count of bases not matched to a gene: 8. The CDR3 is 17 residues long. CDR3 in amino acids: CASSLIGQGQYQETQYF. Here the CDR3 DNA reads TGTGCCAGCAGCTTGATAGGACAGGGTCAGTACCAAGAGACCCAGTACTTC.

The sample holds a few counts of this clone. The V and J genes are TRBV4-3 and TRBJ1-6, with 10 bases identical to TRBD1. Germline V lookup: CDR1 LGHNA, CDR2 YSLEER. Germline trimming cut 0 bases from V and 9 bases from J; bases unmatched to any gene: 2. The CDR3 is 15 residues long. The CDR3 here is CASSQDGTGVSPLHF. The CDR3, as DNA: TGCGCCAGCAGCCAAGATGGGACAGGGGTTTCACCCCTCCACTTT.